A single sample gave rise to the 23 T cell receptor beta chains below, sequenced in a study of cytomegalovirus exposure and HLA in healthy donors. The PCR made use of 60 Vbeta and 13 Jbeta primers. The assay was immunoSEQ multiplex PCR, and TCRdb's table has in-frame clones only and misses some. The sample lists 95,000 to 150,000 clones, just over 65% occurring once. Specimen: PBMCs. The receptors were sampled from a man between 18 and 35 years old in good health and CMV-seronegative.

The chain has TRBV11-2 and TRBJ2-1; 8 bases fit TRBD2. This CDR3 has 18 residues. Trimming removed 5 bases from V and 0 bases from J; junction bases left unmatched: 12. CDR1 and CDR2 from the germline V gene are SGHAT and FQNNGV. Here the CDR3 reads CASSPGTRSGSSYNEQFF. CDR3 nucleotide sequence: TGTGCCAGCAGCCCGGGGACTAGGTCCGGTAGCTCCTACAATGAGCAGTTCTTC. Drawing the rest from reference TRBV11-2 and TRBJ2-1, the complete variable domain is EAGVAQSPRYKIIEKRQSVAFWCNPISGHATLYWYQQILGQGPKLLIQFQNNGVVDDSQLPKDRFSAERLKGVDSTLKIQPAKLEDSAVYLCASSPGTRSGSSYNEQFFGPGTRLTVL.

This clone was seen more than once but under ten times. The gene calls are TRBV21-1 and TRBJ2-5; TRBD2 reflects the table's D call only, with no check against the DNA. The J call may be mistaken, given a closer DNA end match to TRBJ2-7. TRBV21-1 is a pseudogene locus. The CDR3 spans 18 residues. The CDR3 loop reads CASSKGRRGLMSRHEQYF. The CDR3 DNA sequence: TGTGCCAGCAGCAAAGGACGCCGGGGTCTGATGTCGAGACACGAGCAGTACTTC.

The rearrangement uses TRBV5-4 and TRBJ2-5, with a possible D match to TRBD1 (6 bases). The end of the DNA aligns better with TRBJ2-7, so the J call may be wrong. CDR3 size: 13 residues. Germline assignment: CDR1 SGHNT and CDR2 YYREEE (reference sequence). In DNA form, the CDR3 reads TGTGCCAGCAGCTTGGACAGGGCCTCCGAGCAGTACTTC. Its protein product is CASSLDRASEQYF.

This clone showed up just a few times. The gene calls are TRBV7-9 and TRBJ1-4; no reliable D call. This CDR3 is 13 amino acids long. Per the germline V gene, CDR1 is SEHNR and CDR2 is FQNEAQ (reference sequence). V shed 6 bases and J shed 5 bases, with 10 bases lying between them. In nucleotides, the CDR3 is TGTGCCAGCAGACCGGGGTTGAATGAAAAACTGTTTTTT. Amino acids: CASRPGLNEKLFF. The variable domain in full, completed from reference TRBV7-9 and TRBJ1-4, reads DTGVSQNPRHKITKRGQNVTFRCDPISEHNRLYWYRQTLGQGPEFLTYFQNEAQLEKSRLLSDRFSAERPKGSFSTLEIQRTEQGDSAMYLCASRPGLNEKLFFGSGTQLSVL.

The chain has TRBV18 and TRBJ2-7; 11 bases are a match to TRBD2. Unmatched junction bases numbered 4, after V lost 3 bases and J lost 6 bases. CDR3 length: 14 amino acids. Germline CDR1 KGHSH, CDR2 LQKENI. The DNA of the CDR3 is TGTGCCAGCTCACCTACTAGCGGGAGTGCCGAGCAGTACTTC. Encoded protein: CASSPTSGSAEQYF.

V gene TRBV4-2 combines with J gene TRBJ2-7, with D possibly matching TRBD2 (5 bases). Per the germline V gene, CDR1 is LGHNA and CDR2 is YNFKEQ. The CDR3 consists of 17 residues. Trimming took 1 base from V and 6 from J, leaving 22 bases between them. CDR3 sequence: CASSQASGLQIPPEQYF. The DNA of the CDR3 is TGTGCCAGCAGCCAAGCCTCTGGACTCCAAATACCGCCCGAGCAGTACTTC.

CDR3 sequence (DNA): TGTGCCAGCAGTAGGGCCGGGACAGGGTTACGTGGCTACACCTTC. It codes for CASSRAGTGLRGYTF. The chain is built from TRBV5-4 and TRBJ1-2; TRBD1 matches at 9 bases. The CDR3 is 15 residues long. The germline V gene has CDR1 SGHNT and CDR2 YYREEE (reference sequence). Germline trimming cut 5 bases from V and 7 bases from J; bases unmatched to any gene: 12.

V is TRBV9 and J is TRBJ1-2, with 11 bases matching TRBD1. This CDR3 region has 17 residues. V trimming: 0 bases; J trimming: 4 bases; junction bases outside the gene matches: 8. From germline, CDR1 is SGDLS and CDR2 YYNGEE. CDR3: CASSVDRTGGDGYGYTF. The CDR3 nucleotides read TGTGCCAGCAGCGTAGATAGGACAGGGGGCGATGGCTATGGCTACACCTTC.

The chain couples TRBV5-1 to TRBJ1-3; 9 bases map to TRBD1. The CDR3 length is 14 residues. V shed 1 base and J 6 bases; nucleotides not matched to a gene: 2. Germline assignment: CDR1 SGHRS and CDR2 YFSETQ. CDR3 sequence reads: CASSLTGGENTIYF. The CDR3 DNA reads as TGCGCCAGCAGCTTGACAGGGGGCGAAAACACCATATATTTT.

This clone was recorded a few times. The chain couples TRBV5-1 to TRBJ2-2, with TRBD1 identical over 8 bases. J lost 1 base, V lost 2 bases, and 1 base had no gene match. CDR1 is SGHRS, CDR2 YFSETQ, per germline. CDR3 length: 15 amino acids. The CDR3 sequence is CASSFDRGNTGELFF. The CDR3 DNA sequence: TGCGCCAGCAGCTTCGACAGGGGGAACACCGGGGAGCTGTTTTTT.

This chain connects TRBV29-1 to TRBJ2-2, with 10 bases fitting TRBD1. The germline CDR1 and CDR2 sequences are SQVTM and ANQGSEA. Germline trimming cut 8 bases from V and 3 bases from J; bases unmatched to any gene: 6. The CDR3 consists of 14 residues. The CDR3 DNA sequence: TGCAGCTCAACCGGGACAGGGGACACCGGGGAGCTGTTTTTT. Translated: CSSTGTGDTGELFF.

This clone was picked up one time. The rearrangement joins TRBV30 to TRBJ1-3; tentatively, D is TRBD1 (5 bases). V lost 4 bases, J lost 2 bases, and 9 bases lay in between. In germline, CDR1 is GTSNPN, CDR2 SVGIG (reference sequence). This CDR3 is 13 amino acids long. CDR3 bases: TGTGCCTGGATCGGGGGTGCTGGAAACACCATATATTTT. It specifies CAWIGGAGNTIYF. Variable domain in full (rest from reference TRBV30 and TRBJ1-3): SQTIHQWPATLVQPVGSPLSLECTVEGTSNPNLYWYRQAAGRGLQLLFYSVGIGQISSEVPQNLSASRPQDRQFILSSKKLLLSDSGFYLCAWIGGAGNTIYFGEGSWLTVV.

The chain employs TRBV18 and TRBJ2-7; tentatively, D is TRBD1 (6 bases). V was cut by 6 bases and J by 6 bases, with 15 bases left in between. Germline V gene data show CDR1 as KGHSH and CDR2 as LQKENI. The CDR3 covers 13 residues. The CDR3 protein is CASSWGYRAEQYF. The CDR3 nucleotides read TGTGCCAGCTCTTGGGGATACAGGGCCGAGCAGTACTTC.

This clone is a singleton in its sample. This chain joins TRBV4-2 and TRBJ1-1, with D maybe TRBD1 (5 bases). With 0 bases removed from V and 10 bases from J, the gap between germline ends came to 15 bases. This CDR3 has 14 amino acids. Germline V CDR1 and CDR2: LGHNA, YNFKEQ. The CDR3 DNA reads as TGTGCCAGCAGCCAAGATAGGAGGGGCGTAGGAGCTTTCTTT. As protein: CASSQDRRGVGAFF.

This clone was recorded only once. The chain joins TRBV6-4 to TRBJ1-2; TRBD1 matches at 9 bases. This CDR3 has 15 amino acids. After removal of 0 bases from V and 6 bases from J, the junction contained 5 bases not matched to a gene. The V gene's germline CDR1 is MRHNA and CDR2 SNTAGT. The DNA of the CDR3 is TGTGCCAGCAGTGACTCCACAGGGGGCGTCGATGGCTACACCTTC. As protein: CASSDSTGGVDGYTF.

The chain uses TRBV25-1 and TRBJ1-2; no definite D call. The V end lost 10 bases, the J end lost 7 bases, and 16 bases lay between the germline ends. Germline values: CDR1 MGHDK, CDR2 SYGVNS. The CDR3 length is 12 residues. The CDR3 DNA is TGTGCCACCCACGGAGGTTCGGGTGGCTACACCTTC. Encoded protein: CATHGGSGGYTF.

The J gene is TRBJ2-3, the V gene TRBV7-2; 10 bases are shared with TRBD2. The CDR3 spans 17 residues. The germline V gene has CDR1 SGHTA and CDR2 FQGNSA. Trimming took 1 base from V and 3 from J; bases not matched to a gene: 7. The CDR3 protein is CASSLVPAGGPTDTQYF. The CDR3 region has the DNA TGTGCCAGCAGCTTAGTCCCAGCGGGGGGGCCGACAGATACGCAGTATTTT. Combining the CDR3 with reference TRBV7-2 and TRBJ2-3 gives the whole variable domain GAGVSQSPSNKVTEKGKDVELRCDPISGHTALYWYRQSLGQGLEFLIYFQGNSAPDKSGLPSDRFSAERTGGSVSTLTIQRTQQEDSAVYLCASSLVPAGGPTDTQYFGPGTRLTVL.

V is TRBV28 and J is TRBJ1-1; TRBD1 matches 11 bases. Losses at the gene ends were 4 bases for V and 1 base for J; bases not matched to a gene: 5. This CDR3 comprises 16 residues. Germline V gene sequence: CDR1 MDHEN, CDR2 SYDVKM. The CDR3: CASSSRTGGRNTEAFF. Here the CDR3 DNA reads TGTGCCAGCAGTTCCCGGACAGGGGGCAGGAACACTGAAGCTTTCTTT.

The CDR3 DNA follows: TGCGCCAGCAGCTTGGAGGGGTGGCCCCAGAAGACCTACAATGAGCAGTTCTTC. This gives the protein CASSLEGWPQKTYNEQFF. The rearrangement uses TRBV5-1 and TRBJ2-1; the D gene is possibly TRBD1 (5 bases). The V gene's germline CDR1 is SGHRS and CDR2 YFSETQ. V lost 0 bases, J lost 2 bases, and 18 bases lay in between. This CDR3 spans 18 amino acids. Full variable domain (remainder filled in from reference TRBV5-1 and TRBJ2-1): KAGVTQTPRYLIKTRGQQVTLSCSPISGHRSVSWYQQTPGQGLQFLFEYFSETQRNKGNFPGRFSGRQFSNSRSEMNVSTLELGDSALYLCASSLEGWPQKTYNEQFFGPGTRLTVL.

This clone has a handful of counts. The chain's CDR3 is CASSGHENTEAFF. The CDR3 bases are TGTGCCAGCAGTGGACACGAGAACACTGAAGCTTTCTTT. The J gene is TRBJ1-1, the V gene TRBV2, with unresolved D. CDR1 and CDR2 (germline): SNHLY, FYNNEI. The CDR3 has 13 residues. Trimming left V 4 bases short and J 1 base short, with 7 bases between. The full variable domain, completed using reference TRBV2 and TRBJ1-1, is EPEVTQTPSHQVTQMGQEVILRCVPISNHLYFYWYRQILGQKVEFLVSFYNNEISEKSEIFDDQFSVERPDGSNFTLKIRSTKLEDSAMYFCASSGHENTEAFFGQGTRLTVV.

The chain couples TRBV5-4 to TRBJ1-5; 7 bases are a match to TRBD1. The germline V gene has CDR1 SGHNT and CDR2 YYREEE (reference sequence). V was clipped by 4 bases and J by 7 bases; unmatched bases: 5. The CDR3 is 13 residues long. CDR3 in amino acids: CASSAAGGQPQHF. CDR3 nucleotide sequence: TGTGCCAGCAGCGCAGCAGGGGGGCAGCCCCAGCATTTT.

J is TRBJ2-5 and V is TRBV7-8; D not resolved. The V gene lost 6 bases and the J gene lost 5 bases, with 7 bases spanning the gap. Germline values: CDR1 SGHVS, CDR2 FQNEAQ. This CDR3 region has 11 residues. In DNA form, the CDR3 reads TGTGCCAGCAGAGTTAGCGAGACCCAGTACTTC. Protein sequence: CASRVSETQYF. Together with reference TRBV7-8 and TRBJ2-5, the CDR3 gives the full variable domain: GAGVSQSPRYKVAKRGQDVALRCDPISGHVSLFWYQQALGQGPEFLTYFQNEAQLDKSGLPSDRFFAERPEGSVSTLKIQRTQQEDSAVYLCASRVSETQYFGPGTRLLVL.

The gene calls are TRBV2 and TRBJ2-2; 7 nucleotides match TRBD2. Germline V lookup: CDR1 SNHLY, CDR2 FYNNEI. The J segment lost 13 bases and the V segment lost 8 bases, leaving 10 bases of the junction unmatched. This CDR3 has 12 amino acids. CDR3 protein: CASGGGRAPLFF. The CDR3 DNA follows: TGTGCCAGCGGGGGGGGGAGGGCCCCGCTGTTTTTT.